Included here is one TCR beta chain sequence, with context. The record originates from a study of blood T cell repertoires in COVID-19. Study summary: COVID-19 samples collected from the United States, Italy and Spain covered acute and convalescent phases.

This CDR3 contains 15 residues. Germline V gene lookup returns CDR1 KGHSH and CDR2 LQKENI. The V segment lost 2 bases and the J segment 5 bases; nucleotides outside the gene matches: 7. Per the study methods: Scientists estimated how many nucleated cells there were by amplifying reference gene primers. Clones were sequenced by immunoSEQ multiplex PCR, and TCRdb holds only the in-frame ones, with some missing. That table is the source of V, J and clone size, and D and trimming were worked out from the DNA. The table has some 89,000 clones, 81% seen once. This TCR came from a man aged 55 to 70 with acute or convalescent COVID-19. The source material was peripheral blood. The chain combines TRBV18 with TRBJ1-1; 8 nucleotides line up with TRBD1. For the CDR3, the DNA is TGTGCCAGCTCACCATTGTCACAGGGGGAAACTGAAGCTTTCTTT. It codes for CASSPLSQGETEAFF.